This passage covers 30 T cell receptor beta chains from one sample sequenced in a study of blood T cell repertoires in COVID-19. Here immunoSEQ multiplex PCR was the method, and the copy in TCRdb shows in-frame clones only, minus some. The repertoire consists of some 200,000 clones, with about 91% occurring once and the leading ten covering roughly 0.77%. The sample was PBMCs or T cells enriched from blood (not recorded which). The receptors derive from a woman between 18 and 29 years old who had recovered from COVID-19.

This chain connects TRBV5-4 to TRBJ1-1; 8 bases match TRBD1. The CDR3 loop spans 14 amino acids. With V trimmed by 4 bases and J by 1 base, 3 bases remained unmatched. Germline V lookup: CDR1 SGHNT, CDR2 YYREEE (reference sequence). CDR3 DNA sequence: TGTGCCAGCAGCCCCGGGACAGGGAACACTGAAGCTTTCTTT. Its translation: CASSPGTGNTEAFF.

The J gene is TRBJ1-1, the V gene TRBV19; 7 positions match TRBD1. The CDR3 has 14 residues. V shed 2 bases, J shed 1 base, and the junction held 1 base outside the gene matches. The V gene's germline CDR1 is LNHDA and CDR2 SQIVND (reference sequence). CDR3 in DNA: TGTGCCAGTAGTATAAGACAGGGGAACACTGAAGCTTTCTTT. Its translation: CASSIRQGNTEAFF.

The CDR3 coding sequence is TGTGCCAGCAGTTTCATCGGCGAGCAGTACTTC. Its protein product is CASSFIGEQYF. The V gene is TRBV7-8, the J gene TRBJ2-7; D is ambiguous. Germline CDR1 is SGHVS and CDR2 is FQNEAQ. This CDR3 is built from 11 residues. Trimming took off 6 bases at V and 6 bases at J, with 9 bases between the two ends.

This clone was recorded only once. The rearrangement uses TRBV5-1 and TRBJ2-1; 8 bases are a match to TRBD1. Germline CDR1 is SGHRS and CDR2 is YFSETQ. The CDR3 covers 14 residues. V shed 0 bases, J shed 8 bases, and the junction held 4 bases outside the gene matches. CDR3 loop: CASSLGTGQYEQFF. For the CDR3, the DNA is TGCGCCAGCAGCTTGGGGACAGGGCAGTATGAGCAGTTCTTC.

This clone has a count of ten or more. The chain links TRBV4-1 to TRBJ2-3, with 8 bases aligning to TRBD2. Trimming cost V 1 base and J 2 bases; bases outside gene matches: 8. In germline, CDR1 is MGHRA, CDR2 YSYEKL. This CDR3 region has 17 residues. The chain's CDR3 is CASSQGPAGELTDTQYF. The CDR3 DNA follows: TGCGCCAGCAGCCAAGGGCCAGCGGGAGAACTCACAGATACGCAGTATTTT.

DNA of the CDR3: TGTGCCAGCAGCCCCAGCGTTAGGTCCTACGAGCAGTACTTC. Amino acids: CASSPSVRSYEQYF. The chain employs TRBV3-1 (or the pseudogene TRBV3-2) and TRBJ2-7; D not certain. Germline V CDR1 and CDR2: LGHDT, YNNKEL (reference sequence). The V and J ends lost 4 bases and 1 base respectively, with 11 bases between them. The CDR3 totals 14 residues.

CDR3 region: CASSHQDRGGTEAFF. The CDR3 DNA follows: TGTGCCAGCAGCCACCAGGACAGAGGCGGGACTGAAGCTTTCTTT. The chain couples TRBV4-2 to TRBJ1-1; a weak D match, TRBD1 (6 bases). The CDR3 runs 15 residues. Per the germline V gene, CDR1 is LGHNA and CDR2 is YNFKEQ. V was cut by 3 bases and J by 5 bases, with 16 bases left in between.

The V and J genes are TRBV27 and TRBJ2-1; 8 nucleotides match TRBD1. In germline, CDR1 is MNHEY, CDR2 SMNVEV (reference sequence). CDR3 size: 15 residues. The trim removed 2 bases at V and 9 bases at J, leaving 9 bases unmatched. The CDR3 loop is CASSLAGGAFGEQFF. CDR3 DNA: TGTGCCAGCAGTTTAGCAGGGGGCGCGTTTGGTGAGCAGTTCTTC.

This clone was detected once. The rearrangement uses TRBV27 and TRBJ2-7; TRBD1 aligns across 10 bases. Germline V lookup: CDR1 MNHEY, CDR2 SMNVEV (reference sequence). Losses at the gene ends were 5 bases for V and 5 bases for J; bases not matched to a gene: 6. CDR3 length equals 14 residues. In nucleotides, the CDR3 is TGTGCCAGCAGTGCCGGGACAGGGGTCAACGAGCAGTACTTC. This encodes CASSAGTGVNEQYF.

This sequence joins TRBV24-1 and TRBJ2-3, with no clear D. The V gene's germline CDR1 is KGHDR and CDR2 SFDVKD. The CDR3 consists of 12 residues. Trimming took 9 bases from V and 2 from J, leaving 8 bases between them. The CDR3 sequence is CATGDHTDTQYF. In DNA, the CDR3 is TGTGCCACCGGAGACCACACAGATACGCAGTATTTT.

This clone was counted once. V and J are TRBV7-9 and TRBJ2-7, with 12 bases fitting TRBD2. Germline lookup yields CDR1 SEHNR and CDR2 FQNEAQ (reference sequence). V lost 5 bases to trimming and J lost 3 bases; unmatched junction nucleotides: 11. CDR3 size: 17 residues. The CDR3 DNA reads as TGTGCCAGCAGCCTGCCTAGCGGGAGGGCCGTTGGCTACGAGCAGTACTTC. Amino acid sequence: CASSLPSGRAVGYEQYF.

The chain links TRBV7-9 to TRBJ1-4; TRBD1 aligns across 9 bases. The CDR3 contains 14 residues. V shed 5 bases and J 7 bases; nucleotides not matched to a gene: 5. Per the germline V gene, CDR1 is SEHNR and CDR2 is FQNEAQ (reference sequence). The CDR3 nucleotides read TGTGCCAGCAGCCTCGGGACAGGGTTTGAAAAACTGTTTTTT. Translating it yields CASSLGTGFEKLFF. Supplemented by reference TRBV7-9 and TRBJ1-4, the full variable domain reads DTGVSQNPRHKITKRGQNVTFRCDPISEHNRLYWYRQTLGQGPEFLTYFQNEAQLEKSRLLSDRFSAERPKGSFSTLEIQRTEQGDSAMYLCASSLGTGFEKLFFGSGTQLSVL.

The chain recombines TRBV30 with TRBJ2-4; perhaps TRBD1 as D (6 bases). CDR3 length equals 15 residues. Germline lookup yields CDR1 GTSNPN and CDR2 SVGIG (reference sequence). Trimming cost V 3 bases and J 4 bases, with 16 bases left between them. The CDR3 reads CAWRHGLGQKNIQYF. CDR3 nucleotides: TGTGCCTGGAGACACGGCCTCGGACAGAAAAACATTCAGTACTTC.

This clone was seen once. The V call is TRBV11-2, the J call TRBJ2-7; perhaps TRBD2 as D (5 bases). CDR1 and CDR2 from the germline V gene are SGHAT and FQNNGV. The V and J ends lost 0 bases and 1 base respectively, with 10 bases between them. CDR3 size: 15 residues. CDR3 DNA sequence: TGTGCCAGCAGCTTAGATGCGGGTCCTTCCTACGAGCAGTACTTC. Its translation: CASSLDAGPSYEQYF.

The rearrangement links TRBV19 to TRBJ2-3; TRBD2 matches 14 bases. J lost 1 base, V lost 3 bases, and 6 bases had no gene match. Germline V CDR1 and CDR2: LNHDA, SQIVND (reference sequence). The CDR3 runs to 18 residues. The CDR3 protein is CASSIRLAGGWRTDTQYF. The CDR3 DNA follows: TGTGCCAGTAGTATCCGACTAGCGGGAGGGTGGCGCACAGATACGCAGTATTTT. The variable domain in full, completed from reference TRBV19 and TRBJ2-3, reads DGGITQSPKYLFRKEGQNVTLSCEQNLNHDAMYWYRQDPGQGLRLIYYSQIVNDFQKGDIAEGYSVSREKKESFPLTVTSAQKNPTAFYLCASSIRLAGGWRTDTQYFGPGTRLTVL.

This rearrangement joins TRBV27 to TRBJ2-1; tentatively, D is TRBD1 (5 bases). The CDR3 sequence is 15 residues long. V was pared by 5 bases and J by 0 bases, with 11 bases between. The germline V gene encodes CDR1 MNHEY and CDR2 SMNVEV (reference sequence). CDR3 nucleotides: TGTGCCAGCAGTCTCGACAGAAGCTCCTACAATGAGCAGTTCTTC. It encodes CASSLDRSSYNEQFF.

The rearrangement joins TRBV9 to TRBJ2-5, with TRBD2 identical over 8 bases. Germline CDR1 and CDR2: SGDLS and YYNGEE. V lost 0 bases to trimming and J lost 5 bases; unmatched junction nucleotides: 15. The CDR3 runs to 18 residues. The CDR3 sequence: CASSVDVGGSGAGETQYF. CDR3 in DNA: TGTGCCAGCAGCGTAGATGTCGGCGGTAGCGGGGCGGGGGAGACCCAGTACTTC.

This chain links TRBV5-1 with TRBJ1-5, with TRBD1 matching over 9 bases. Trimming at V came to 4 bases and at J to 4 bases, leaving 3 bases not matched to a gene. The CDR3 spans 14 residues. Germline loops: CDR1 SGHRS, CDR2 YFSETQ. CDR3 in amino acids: CASSPGTGNQPQHF. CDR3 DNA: TGCGCCAGCAGCCCGGGGACAGGGAATCAGCCCCAGCATTTT. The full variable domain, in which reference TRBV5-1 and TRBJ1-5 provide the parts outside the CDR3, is KAGVTQTPRYLIKTRGQQVTLSCSPISGHRSVSWYQQTPGQGLQFLFEYFSETQRNKGNFPGRFSGRQFSNSRSEMNVSTLELGDSALYLCASSPGTGNQPQHFGDGTRLSIL.

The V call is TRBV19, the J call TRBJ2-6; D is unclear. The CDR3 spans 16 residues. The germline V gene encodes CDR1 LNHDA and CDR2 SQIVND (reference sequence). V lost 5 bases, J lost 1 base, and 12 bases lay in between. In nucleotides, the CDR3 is TGTGCCAGTAGTTGGGCAGAAACGTCTGGGGCCAACGTCCTGACTTTC. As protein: CASSWAETSGANVLTF.

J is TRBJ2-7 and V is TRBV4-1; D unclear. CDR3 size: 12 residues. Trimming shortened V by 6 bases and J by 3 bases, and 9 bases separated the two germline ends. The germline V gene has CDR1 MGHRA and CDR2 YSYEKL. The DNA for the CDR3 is TGCGCCAGCAGTCAAACGGGCTACGAGCAGTACTTC. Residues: CASSQTGYEQYF.

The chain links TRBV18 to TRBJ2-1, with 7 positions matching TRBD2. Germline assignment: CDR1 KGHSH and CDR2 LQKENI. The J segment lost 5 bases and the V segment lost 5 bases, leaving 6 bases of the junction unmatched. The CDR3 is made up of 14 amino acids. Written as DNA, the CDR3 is TGTGCCAGCTCATACAACCGGGGGGACAATGAGCAGTTCTTC. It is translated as CASSYNRGDNEQFF.

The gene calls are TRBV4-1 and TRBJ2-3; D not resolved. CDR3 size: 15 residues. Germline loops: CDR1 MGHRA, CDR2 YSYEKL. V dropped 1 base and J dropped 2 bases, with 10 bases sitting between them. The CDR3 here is CASSQAITATDTQYF. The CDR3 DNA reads TGCGCCAGCAGCCAAGCTATTACAGCCACAGATACGCAGTATTTT.

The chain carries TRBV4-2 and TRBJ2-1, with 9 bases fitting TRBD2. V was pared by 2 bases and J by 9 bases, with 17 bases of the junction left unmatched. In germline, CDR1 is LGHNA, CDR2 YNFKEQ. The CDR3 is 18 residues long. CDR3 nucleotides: TGTGCCAGCAGCCAAAACCCGAGAGGCGGGAGGGTGCTGCGTGAGCAGTTCTTC. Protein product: CASSQNPRGGRVLREQFF.

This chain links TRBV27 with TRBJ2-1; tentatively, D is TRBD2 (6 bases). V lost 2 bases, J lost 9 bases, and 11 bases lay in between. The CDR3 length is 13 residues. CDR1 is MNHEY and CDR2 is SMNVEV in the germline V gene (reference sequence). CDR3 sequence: CASSLRGSTEQFF. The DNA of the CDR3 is TGTGCCAGCAGTTTACGGGGGAGTACTGAGCAGTTCTTC.

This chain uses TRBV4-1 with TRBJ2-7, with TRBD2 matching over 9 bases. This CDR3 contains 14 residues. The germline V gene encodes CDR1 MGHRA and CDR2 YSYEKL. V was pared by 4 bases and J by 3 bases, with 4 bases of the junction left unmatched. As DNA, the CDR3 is TGCGCCAGCAGCCTTAGCGGGAGAGGCTACGAGCAGTACTTC. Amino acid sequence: CASSLSGRGYEQYF.

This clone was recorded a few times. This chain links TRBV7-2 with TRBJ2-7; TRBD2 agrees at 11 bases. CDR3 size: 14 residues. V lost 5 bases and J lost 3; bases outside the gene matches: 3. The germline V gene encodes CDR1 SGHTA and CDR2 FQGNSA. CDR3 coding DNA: TGTGCCAGCAGCACCGGGACTAGCGGCTACGAGCAGTACTTC. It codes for CASSTGTSGYEQYF.

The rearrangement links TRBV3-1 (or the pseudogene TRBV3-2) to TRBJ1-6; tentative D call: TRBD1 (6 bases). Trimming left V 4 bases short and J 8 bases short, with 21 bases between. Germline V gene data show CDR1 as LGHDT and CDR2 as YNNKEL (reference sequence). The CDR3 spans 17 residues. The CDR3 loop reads CASSLQRRARGDSPLHF. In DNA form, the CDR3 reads TGTGCCAGCAGCCTCCAACGACGGGCCAGGGGTGATTCACCCCTCCACTTT.

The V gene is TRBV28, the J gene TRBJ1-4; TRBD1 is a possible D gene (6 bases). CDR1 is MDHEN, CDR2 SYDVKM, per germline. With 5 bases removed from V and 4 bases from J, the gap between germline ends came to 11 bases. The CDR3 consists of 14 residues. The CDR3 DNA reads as TGTGCCAGCAGTCAGAGGGGGTTTAATGAAAAACTGTTTTTT. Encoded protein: CASSQRGFNEKLFF.

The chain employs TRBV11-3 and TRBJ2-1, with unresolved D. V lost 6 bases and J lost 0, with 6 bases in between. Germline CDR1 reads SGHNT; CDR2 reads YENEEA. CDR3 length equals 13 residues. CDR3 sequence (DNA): TGTGCCAGCAGTCAGTTCTCCTACAATGAGCAGTTCTTC. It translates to CASSQFSYNEQFF.

CDR3 bases: TGCGCCAGCAGCCAAGTAGGAGCGGGGGACTACAATGAGCAGTTCTTC. It is translated as CASSQVGAGDYNEQFF. This chain uses TRBV4-1 with TRBJ2-1, with 8 bases lining up with TRBD2. Trimming removed 1 base from V and 3 bases from J; junction bases left unmatched: 5. The CDR3 has 16 residues. Germline CDR1 and CDR2: MGHRA and YSYEKL.